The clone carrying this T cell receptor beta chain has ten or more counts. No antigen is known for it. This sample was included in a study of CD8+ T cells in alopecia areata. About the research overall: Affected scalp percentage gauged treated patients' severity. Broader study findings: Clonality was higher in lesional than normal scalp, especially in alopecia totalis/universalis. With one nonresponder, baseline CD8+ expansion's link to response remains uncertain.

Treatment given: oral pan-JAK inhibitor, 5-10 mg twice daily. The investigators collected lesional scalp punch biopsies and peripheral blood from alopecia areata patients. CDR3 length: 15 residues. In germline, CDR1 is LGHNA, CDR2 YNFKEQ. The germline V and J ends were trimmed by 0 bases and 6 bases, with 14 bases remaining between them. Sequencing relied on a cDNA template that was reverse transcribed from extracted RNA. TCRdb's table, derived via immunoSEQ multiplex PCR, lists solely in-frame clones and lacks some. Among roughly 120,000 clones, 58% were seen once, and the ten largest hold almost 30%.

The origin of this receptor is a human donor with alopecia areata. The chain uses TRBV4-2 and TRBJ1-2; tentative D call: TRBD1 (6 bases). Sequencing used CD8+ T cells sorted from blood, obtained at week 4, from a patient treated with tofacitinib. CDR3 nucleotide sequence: TGTGCCAGCAGCCAAGATAATGGGGGCGCTGATGGCTACACCTTC. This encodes CASSQDNGGADGYTF.